The 18 T cell receptor beta chains reported below all come from one sample, sequenced in a study of patients and donors after allogeneic stem cell transplantation. TCRdb re-called the RT-PCR reads with MiXCR, one entry per CDR3 protein. The sample holds some 200,000 distinct CDR3 sequences; roughly two fifths are singletons and the top ten take 33%. The source material was blood, either unsorted or a sorted T cell fraction (not recorded which). The receptors were sampled from a human donor who was either an allogeneic HSCT recipient or a stem cell or donor lymphocyte infusion donor (not recorded which). It is not recorded whose cells these are; they may come from a transplant donor.

This clonotype was picked up a small number of times. This sequence joins TRBV29-1 and TRBJ1-1; D is perhaps TRBD1 (5 bases). Trimming stripped 6 bases from V and 0 bases from J, with 17 bases between. Germline CDR1 reads SQVTM; CDR2 reads ANQGSEA. The CDR3 sequence is 15 residues long. For the CDR3, the DNA is TGCAGCGTAGTTAGTTCGGGGGTCTTGAACACTGAAGCTTTCTTT. Amino acid sequence: CSVVSSGVLNTEAFF.

The CDR3 sequence: CAISDGNIANYGYTF. Written as DNA, the CDR3 is TGTGCCATCAGTGACGGGAATATAGCTAACTATGGCTACACCTTC. The chain has TRBV10-3 and TRBJ1-2; D remains unclear. The CDR3 extends over 15 amino acids. Germline CDR1 is ENHRY and CDR2 is SYGVKD. V was cut by 3 bases and J by 0 bases, with 11 bases left in between.

The V call is TRBV12-5, the J call TRBJ2-1; D gene unclear. The ends were cut back, 5 bases at V and 9 bases at J, with 8 bases in the middle. The CDR3 spans 11 residues. Per the germline V gene, CDR1 is LGHNT and CDR2 is FRNRAP. DNA for the CDR3: TGTGCTAGTGGTCATACCACTGAGCAGTTCTTC. It codes for CASGHTTEQFF.

This rearrangement joins TRBV2 to TRBJ1-2; D is perhaps TRBD1 (5 bases). Trimming stripped 2 bases from V and 3 bases from J, with 16 bases between. The CDR3 spans 16 residues. Germline assignment: CDR1 SNHLY and CDR2 FYNNEI. The CDR3 coding sequence is TGTGCCAGCAGTGAAATACGGGACTCGTCATACTATGGCTACACCTTC. This sequence encodes CASSEIRDSSYYGYTF. Full variable domain (outside the CDR3, taken from reference TRBV2 and TRBJ1-2): EPEVTQTPSHQVTQMGQEVILRCVPISNHLYFYWYRQILGQKVEFLVSFYNNEISEKSEIFDDQFSVERPDGSNFTLKIRSTKLEDSAMYFCASSEIRDSSYYGYTFGSGTRLTVV.

The genes are TRBV5-6 and TRBJ2-1; D gene uncertain. The CDR3 is made up of 17 amino acids. Trimming took off 0 bases at V and 0 bases at J, with 13 bases between the two ends. CDR1 and CDR2 (germline): SGHDT, YYEEEE. The CDR3 DNA reads as TGTGCCAGCAGCTTGGTGGTCCGCCCGAGCTCCTACAATGAGCAGTTCTTC. Its protein is CASSLVVRPSSYNEQFF.

The chain uses TRBV6-5 and TRBJ1-1; D ambiguous. The CDR3 has 13 residues. The V gene lost 5 bases and the J gene lost 7 bases, with 14 bases spanning the gap. The germline V gene has CDR1 MNHEY and CDR2 SVGAGI. In DNA form, the CDR3 reads TGTGCCAGCAGTGGGTCGGGAGGCGGTGAAGCTTTCTTT. It yields the protein CASSGSGGGEAFF.

This chain connects TRBV6-2 or TRBV6-3 to TRBJ1-2; weak D call: TRBD1 (6 bases). This CDR3 spans 12 amino acids. Germline assignment: CDR1 MNHEY and CDR2 SVGEGT. The V gene lost 7 bases and the J gene lost 7 bases, with 13 bases spanning the gap. This chain's CDR3 is CASTPEGGGYTF. CDR3 DNA: TGTGCCAGCACCCCGGAAGGGGGTGGCTACACCTTC.

The chain's CDR3 is CASSSLAGGDYEQYF. Here the CDR3 DNA reads TGTGCCAGCAGTTCTCTAGCGGGAGGAGATTACGAGCAGTACTTC. This chain joins TRBV27 and TRBJ2-7; 11 bases agree with TRBD2. The V segment lost 4 bases and the J segment 4 bases; nucleotides outside the gene matches: 6. In germline, CDR1 is MNHEY, CDR2 SMNVEV (reference sequence). The CDR3 contains 15 residues.

V and J are TRBV7-2 and TRBJ1-1; no definite D call. CDR1 SGHTA and CDR2 FQGNSA come from the germline V gene. The CDR3 extends over 14 amino acids. V was shortened by 4 bases and J by 0 bases, with 9 bases between the two germline ends. The CDR3 reads CASSSIEMNTEAFF. CDR3 nucleotides: TGTGCCAGCAGCTCTATTGAGATGAACACTGAAGCTTTCTTT.

This clonotype has a single count. The rearrangement links TRBV11-2 to TRBJ2-1; 7 positions match TRBD2. Germline assignment: CDR1 SGHAT and CDR2 FQNNGV. CDR3 length: 15 residues. Germline trimming cut 3 bases from V and 5 bases from J; bases unmatched to any gene: 7. Written as DNA, the CDR3 is TGTGCCAGCAGCTTTAATCAGCGGGGACACAATGAGCAGTTCTTC. This gives the protein CASSFNQRGHNEQFF.

This chain's CDR3 is CASSGAETQYF. The DNA of the CDR3 is TGTGCCAGCAGCGGGGCGGAGACCCAGTACTTC. The rearrangement uses TRBV9 and TRBJ2-5; no clear D gene. Germline CDR1 and CDR2: SGDLS and YYNGEE. The CDR3 covers 11 residues. With 3 bases removed from V and 5 bases from J, the gap between germline ends came to 5 bases.

This clonotype was seen only a few times. V is TRBV12-3 or TRBV12-4 and J is TRBJ1-3; weak D call: TRBD1 (5 bases). The CDR3 runs to 17 residues. The V end was cut by 6 bases, the J end by 0 bases, with 18 bases between. CDR3 in amino acids: CASSPRDGLTSGNTIYF. As DNA, the CDR3 is TGTGCCAGCAGCCCAAGGGACGGACTTACCTCTGGAAACACCATATATTTT.

In its sample, this clonotype was seen a few times. V and J are TRBV30 and TRBJ1-1, with 10 bases matching TRBD1. V lost 3 bases and J lost 6; bases outside the gene matches: 7. Germline V lookup: CDR1 GTSNPN, CDR2 SVGIG (reference sequence). The CDR3 runs 14 residues. The CDR3 loop reads CAWSDRGRGAEAFF. CDR3 in DNA: TGTGCCTGGAGCGACAGGGGGCGCGGGGCTGAAGCTTTCTTT.

The chain couples TRBV5-1 to TRBJ2-2; tentative D call: TRBD1 (6 bases). The CDR3 extends over 15 amino acids. Trimming pared 2 bases from V and 5 bases from J, leaving 13 bases between. Germline V gene data show CDR1 as SGHRS and CDR2 as YFSETQ. This chain's CDR3 is CASSFRDKGTGELFF. Written as DNA, the CDR3 is TGCGCCAGCAGCTTCCGGGACAAAGGAACCGGGGAGCTGTTTTTT.

This clonotype was observed a single time. The CDR3 loop is CASSVFIDNTEAFF. CDR3 nucleotide sequence: TGTGCCAGTAGTGTCTTCATCGACAACACTGAAGCTTTCTTT. The J gene is TRBJ1-1, the V gene TRBV19; D gene ambiguous. V gave up 5 bases and J gave up 2 bases, with 12 bases separating them. The CDR3 covers 14 residues. Germline V lookup: CDR1 LNHDA, CDR2 SQIVND (reference sequence).

This chain links TRBV12-3 or TRBV12-4 with TRBJ1-1; D not resolved. Trimming pared 1 base from V and 3 bases from J, leaving 6 bases between. The CDR3 contains 13 residues. For the CDR3, the DNA is TGTGCCAGCAGTTTAGGGTCTTACACTGAAGCTTTCTTT. It encodes CASSLGSYTEAFF.

The V call is TRBV12-3 or TRBV12-4, the J call TRBJ1-1; D gene uncertain. This CDR3 has 12 amino acids. V lost 3 bases, J lost 7 bases, and 9 bases lay in between. Here the CDR3 reads CASSFGFLEAFF. DNA of the CDR3: TGTGCCAGCAGTTTCGGGTTCCTTGAAGCTTTCTTT.

This clonotype was seen a handful of times. The DNA for the CDR3 is TGTGCCAGCACCCAAGATGAAAAACTGTTTTTT. This encodes CASTQDEKLFF. The J gene is TRBJ1-4, the V gene TRBV12-3 or TRBV12-4; D unresolved. The CDR3 runs 11 residues. V dropped 7 bases and J dropped 6 bases, with 6 bases sitting between them.